Presented here are 14 T cell receptor beta chains from one specimen sequenced in a study of T-cell reconstitution after alpha-beta-depleted transplantation in children (dated by TCRdb to about 2016). Read against the paper, the sample's treatment or condition label means: allogeneic hematopoietic cell transplantation with graft depleted of TCRalphabeta T cells and CD19 B cells. The library was made by PCR. TCRdb shows the sequencer as Illumina HiSeq 2500. TCR libraries were prepared with molecular barcoding, using unique molecular identifiers to normalize TCRbeta repertoire quantification. The public reads were quality trimmed at Q25 with fastp and then assembled into clones with MiXCR by TCRdb, keeping productive beta chains. Rows merge per CDR3 protein into single entries with the most common DNA and genes. The table for this sample lists 500,000 to 650,000 distinct CDR3 sequences; roughly 13% of them were counted only once. The top ten constitute approximately 2.1% of the sample.

The sequenced sample was PBMCs, mostly from graft donor cells, obtained 360 days after TCRalphabeta/CD19-depleted stem cell transplant. The receptors were sampled from a male patient younger than 18 who had a stem cell transplant for acute myeloid leukemia, so the T cells may come from the graft donor.

In this sample, this clonotype turned up many times. J is TRBJ2-5 and V is TRBV27, with a weak D call TRBD1 (6 bases). Trimming stripped 6 bases from V and 4 bases from J, with 21 bases between. Germline-derived CDR1 and CDR2 are MNHEY and SMNVEV (reference sequence). The CDR3 loop spans 16 amino acids. The DNA for the CDR3 is TGTGCCAGCAGAATAGGGGGAAATAGGAGGCGAGAGACCCAGTACTTC. Amino acids: CASRIGGNRRRETQYF.

This clonotype has a handful of counts. This chain links TRBV20-1 with TRBJ2-7, with 8 bases that match TRBD2. The germline gives CDR1 DFQATT, CDR2 SNEGSKA (reference sequence). The CDR3 runs 14 residues. V lost 6 bases and J lost 7; bases outside the gene matches: 14. The CDR3, as DNA: TGCAGTGCCCGGGAGGGCTGGGTTTATCGGGAGCAGTACTTC. Protein: CSAREGWVYREQYF.

The chain carries TRBV27 and TRBJ1-4; no clear D. Germline-derived CDR1 and CDR2 are MNHEY and SMNVEV (reference sequence). CDR3 length equals 15 residues. Trimming pared 4 bases from V and 1 base from J, leaving 10 bases between. The CDR3 reads CASSSIPGTNEKLFF. CDR3 DNA: TGTGCCAGCAGTTCAATCCCAGGAACTAATGAAAAACTGTTTTTT.

J is TRBJ2-1 and V is TRBV29-1; tentatively, D is TRBD2 (6 bases). Looked up from germline, CDR1 is SQVTM and CDR2 is ANQGSEA. V lost 6 bases and J 0 bases, leaving 15 bases between the germline ends. This CDR3 comprises 15 residues. The CDR3 is CSVEGRLSSYNEQFF. DNA for the CDR3: TGCAGCGTGGAGGGGCGGCTGAGCTCCTACAATGAGCAGTTCTTC.

V gene TRBV13 combines with J gene TRBJ2-1, with TRBD2 matching over 15 bases. J was trimmed by 9 bases and V by 2 bases; bases with no gene match: 5. The CDR3 runs 16 residues. Germline CDR1 and CDR2: PRHDT and FYEKMQ (reference sequence). The CDR3 is CASSLRTSGRAIEQFF. CDR3 nucleotides: TGTGCCAGCAGCTTACGGACTAGCGGGAGGGCAATTGAGCAGTTCTTC.

The V and J genes are TRBV28 and TRBJ2-7; 7 bases match TRBD2. V dropped 3 bases and J dropped 4; count of bases not matched to a gene: 3. This CDR3 region has 13 residues. CDR1 and CDR2 from the germline V gene are MDHEN and SYDVKM. CDR3 in amino acids: CASSLSGIYEQYF. In DNA, the CDR3 is TGTGCCAGCAGTTTGAGCGGGATTTACGAGCAGTACTTC.

This clonotype showed up just a few times. This CDR3 reads CSARAGTVSYEQYF. CDR3 DNA: TGCAGTGCTAGAGCCGGGACAGTCTCCTACGAGCAGTACTTC. The chain couples TRBV20-1 to TRBJ2-7; 7 bases agree with TRBD1. The CDR3 is made up of 14 amino acids. The V and J ends lost 1 base and 0 bases, in that order; junction bases with no gene match: 3. CDR1 and CDR2 (germline): DFQATT, SNEGSKA (reference sequence).

The rearrangement links TRBV12-3 or TRBV12-4 to TRBJ2-3, with TRBD2 identical over 11 bases. The trim removed 6 bases at V and 1 base at J, leaving 12 bases unmatched. This CDR3 has 18 amino acids. CDR3 region: CASSLRRLAGGGTDTQYF. The CDR3, as DNA: TGTGCCAGCAGCCTACGCCGCCTAGCGGGAGGAGGCACAGATACGCAGTATTTT.

This clonotype was counted between two and nine times. The gene calls are TRBV4-3 and TRBJ2-7; D gene uncertain. The germline gives CDR1 LGHNA, CDR2 YSLEER. CDR3 size: 14 residues. Deletions cut 0 bases from V and 2 bases from J, with 8 bases between. The CDR3 loop reads CASSQELLTYEQYF. The CDR3 DNA reads as TGCGCCAGCAGCCAAGAACTGTTAACCTACGAGCAGTACTTC.

In this sample, this clonotype turned up many times. The chain joins TRBV29-1 to TRBJ2-3; D is unclear. With 7 bases removed from V and 2 bases from J, the gap between germline ends came to 7 bases. Germline loops: CDR1 SQVTM, CDR2 ANQGSEA. CDR3 length: 11 residues. The CDR3 DNA sequence: TGCAGCGCCGGCCTCACAGATACGCAGTATTTT. Translated: CSAGLTDTQYF.

Ten or more counts support this clonotype. This chain connects TRBV10-3 to TRBJ2-7; no definite D call. Looked up from germline, CDR1 is ENHRY and CDR2 is SYGVKD. V lost 8 bases and J lost 5, with 13 bases in between. CDR3 length: 12 residues. The CDR3 is CAIGAVPDEQYF. The CDR3 nucleotides read TGTGCCATCGGCGCCGTGCCAGACGAGCAGTACTTC.

This clonotype was counted only a few times. This rearrangement joins TRBV7-9 to TRBJ1-5, with 7 bases aligning to TRBD1. There are 14 residues in the CDR3. The J segment lost 7 bases and the V segment lost 3 bases, leaving 6 bases of the junction unmatched. Germline CDR1 reads SEHNR; CDR2 reads FQNEAQ (reference sequence). CDR3 amino acids: CASSFDREEQPQHF. In DNA form, the CDR3 reads TGTGCCAGCAGCTTCGACAGGGAGGAACAGCCCCAGCATTTT.

This clonotype was seen many times. The chain carries TRBV28 and TRBJ2-1; 9 bases are shared with TRBD2. CDR1 and CDR2 from the germline V gene are MDHEN and SYDVKM. This CDR3 comprises 16 residues. The J segment lost 4 bases and the V segment lost 8 bases, leaving 12 bases of the junction unmatched. The CDR3 DNA is TGTGCCAGCGGAATTATAGCGGGGGCCTTTTACAATGAGCAGTTCTTC. Its translation: CASGIIAGAFYNEQFF.

The chain combines TRBV15 with TRBJ2-1; D not certain. This CDR3 has 16 amino acids. The germline CDR1 and CDR2 sequences are LNHNV and YYDKDF (reference sequence). V lost 0 bases to trimming and J lost 10 bases, with 19 bases between them. The CDR3 here is CATSREFRQRVGEQFF. DNA of the CDR3: TGTGCCACCAGCAGAGAATTTAGGCAGCGAGTGGGGGAGCAGTTCTTC.